Included here is one TCR beta chain sequence, with context. The read is 3 residues too short to cover the CDR3 end, so that end is filled in from the germline J gene. The data originate from a study of T cells in women clearing cervical HPV infection. V lost 0 bases to trimming and J lost 4 bases; unmatched junction nucleotides: 4. The CDR3 loop spans 15 amino acids. Germline CDR1 GTSNPN, CDR2 SVGIG (reference sequence). Profiled with immunoSEQ multiplex PCR; TCRdb holds only in-frame clones, not every one. The sample includes around 44,000 clones. The clonotype comes from a woman between 18 and 70 years old with a cervical HPV16 infection that either progressed to CIN3+ or cleared (not recorded which). Sequenced sample: blood buffy coat. The chain recombines TRBV30 with TRBJ2-4, with 9 bases matching TRBD1. The CDR3: CAWSVGQGIKNIQYF. The covered CDR3 bases are TGTGCCTGGAGTGTTGGACAGGGGATAAAAAACATT.